Listed below are T cell receptor beta chains from one sample, sequenced in a study of TIL therapy for anti-PD-1-resistant metastatic lung cancer. Repertoires were generated with immunoSEQ multiplex PCR, while TCRdb's copy carries only in-frame clones and drops some. Found here are some 60,000 clones, more than 60% of them singletons; the top ten hold more than 1.5%. The sequencing used blood, collected at baseline. These receptor sequences come from a person aged 25 to 85 with non-small cell lung cancer. Both conserved end residues are part of each CDR3. The D gene is left open where the match is weak. Size is omitted from some rows. Given values are once, few, many or a class for expanded clones.

v_gene	d_gene	abundance	j_gene	CDR3aa	CDR3nt
TRBV19	TRBD1	few	TRBJ1-5	CASSRQGNQPQHF	TGTGCCAGTAGTCGACAGGGGAATCAGCCCCAGCATTTT
TRBV7-9	TRBD2	NA	TRBJ2-3	CASRPTSGRYDTQYF	TGTGCCAGCAGACCTACTAGCGGGAGGTACGATACGCAGTATTTT
TRBV15	NA	NA	TRBJ1-4	CATSRDLPGSNEKLFF	TGTGCCACCAGCAGAGATCTACCCGGGAGTAATGAAAAACTGTTTTTT
TRBV7-2	NA	NA	TRBJ1-2	CASTTKWGGSFGYTF	TGTGCCAGCACCACAAAATGGGGGGGGTCCTTTGGCTACACCTTC
TRBV28	NA	NA	TRBJ1-5	CASSQLNQPQHF	TGTGCCAGCAGCCAGTTAAATCAGCCCCAGCATTTT
TRBV10-3	TRBD1	few	TRBJ1-2	CAISDLGQGAYGYTF	TGTGCCATCAGTGATCTCGGACAGGGGGCCTATGGCTACACCTTC
TRBV28	NA	NA	TRBJ2-3	CASSFSSSTDTQYF	TGTGCCAGCAGTTTCTCGTCGAGCACAGATACGCAGTATTTT
TRBV9	TRBD2	NA	TRBJ2-7	CASSVGKGTSGTYEQYF	TGTGCCAGCAGCGTTGGGAAAGGGACTAGCGGGACCTACGAGCAGTACTTC
TRBV28	NA	NA	TRBJ2-2	CASKNLDRRVVATGELFF	TGTGCCAGCAAAAACTTGGACAGGAGGGTGGTGGCCACCGGGGAGCTGTTTTTT
TRBV5-8	TRBD1	NA	TRBJ1-6	CASSSLDRGRSPLHF	TGTGCCAGCAGCTCCCTGGACAGGGGCAGATCACCCCTCCACTTT
TRBV4-3	NA	NA	TRBJ1-2	CASSAQGNYGYTF	TGCGCCAGCAGCGCTCAGGGGAACTATGGCTACACCTTC
TRBV4-2	NA	few	TRBJ1-5	CASSQDRGGTYQPQHF	TGTGCCAGCAGCCAAGACAGGGGAGGGACCTATCAGCCCCAGCATTTT
TRBV20-1	NA	NA	TRBJ1-1	CSASRSEAFF	TGCAGTGCTAGCAGATCGGAAGCTTTCTTT
TRBV7-2	NA	NA	TRBJ1-5	CASSLVGGVDQPQHF	TGTGCCAGCAGCTTAGTTGGTGGGGTTGATCAGCCCCAGCATTTT
TRBV6-5	NA	NA	TRBJ1-1	CASHREGFLPEAFF	TGTGCCAGCCACAGGGAAGGGTTCCTCCCTGAAGCTTTCTTT
TRBV30	NA	NA	TRBJ1-1	CAWSAPRGFITEAFF	TGTGCCTGGAGTGCCCCTCGGGGGTTTATCACTGAAGCTTTCTTT
TRBV10-2	TRBD2	NA	TRBJ2-3	CASRGTSGSPGDF	TGCGCCAGCAGAGGGACTAGCGGCAGCCCAGGGGATTTT
TRBV29-1	NA	once	TRBJ1-5	CSATTGTGQPQHF	TGCAGCGCCACTACAGGGACGGGACAGCCCCAGCATTTT
TRBV9	NA	NA	TRBJ1-4	CASSVEGTNEKLFF	TGTGCCAGCAGCGTAGAGGGAACTAATGAAAAACTGTTTTTT
TRBV4-2	TRBD1	few	TRBJ1-6	CASSQEDRGNSPLHF	TGTGCCAGCAGCCAAGAGGACAGGGGAAATTCACCCCTCCACTTT
TRBV5-1	NA	NA	TRBJ2-5	CASRRQQETQYF	TGCGCCAGCAGACGGCAGCAAGAGACCCAGTACTTC
TRBV5-4	NA	NA	TRBJ1-5	CASSNDRHQPQHF	TGTGCCAGCAGCAATGACCGTCATCAGCCCCAGCATTTT